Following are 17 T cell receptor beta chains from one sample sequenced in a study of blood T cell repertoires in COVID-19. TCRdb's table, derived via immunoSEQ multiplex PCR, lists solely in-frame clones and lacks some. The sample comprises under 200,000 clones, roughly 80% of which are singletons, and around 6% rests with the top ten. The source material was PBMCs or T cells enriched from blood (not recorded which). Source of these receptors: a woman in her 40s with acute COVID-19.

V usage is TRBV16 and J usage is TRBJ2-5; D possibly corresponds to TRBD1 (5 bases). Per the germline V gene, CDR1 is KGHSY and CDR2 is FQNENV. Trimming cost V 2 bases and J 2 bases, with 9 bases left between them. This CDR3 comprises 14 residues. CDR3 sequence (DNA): TGTGCCAGCAGCCAAGGACACATTCAAGAGACCCAGTACTTC. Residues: CASSQGHIQETQYF.

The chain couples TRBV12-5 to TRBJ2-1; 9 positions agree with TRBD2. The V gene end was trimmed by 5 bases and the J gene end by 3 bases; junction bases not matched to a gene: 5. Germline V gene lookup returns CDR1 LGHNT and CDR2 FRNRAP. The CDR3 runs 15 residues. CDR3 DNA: TGTGCTAGTGGTAAAACTAGCGGGTTCTACAATGAGCAGTTCTTC. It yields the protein CASGKTSGFYNEQFF.

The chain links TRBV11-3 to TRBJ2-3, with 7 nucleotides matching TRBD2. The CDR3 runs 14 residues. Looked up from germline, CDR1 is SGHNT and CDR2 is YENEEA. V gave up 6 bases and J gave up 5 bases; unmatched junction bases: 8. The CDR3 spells CASRAGEVVDTQYF. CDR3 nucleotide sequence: TGTGCCAGCAGGGCGGGAGAGGTCGTAGATACGCAGTATTTT.

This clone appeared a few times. The CDR3 reads CASSVGGAGKEAGELFF. For the CDR3, the DNA is TGTGCCAGCAGCGTAGGAGGTGCTGGGAAGGAGGCCGGGGAGCTGTTTTTT. The chain carries TRBV9 and TRBJ2-2; D might be TRBD2 (5 bases). Germline values: CDR1 SGDLS, CDR2 YYNGEE. CDR3 length: 17 amino acids. V was cut by 0 bases and J by 6 bases, with 18 bases left in between.

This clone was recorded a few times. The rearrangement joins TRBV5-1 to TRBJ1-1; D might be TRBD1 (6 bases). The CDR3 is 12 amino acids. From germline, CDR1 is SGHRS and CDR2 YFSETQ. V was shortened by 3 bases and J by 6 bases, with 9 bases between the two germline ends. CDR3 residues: CASSYGQSEAFF. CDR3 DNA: TGCGCCAGCAGCTACGGACAGTCTGAAGCTTTCTTT.

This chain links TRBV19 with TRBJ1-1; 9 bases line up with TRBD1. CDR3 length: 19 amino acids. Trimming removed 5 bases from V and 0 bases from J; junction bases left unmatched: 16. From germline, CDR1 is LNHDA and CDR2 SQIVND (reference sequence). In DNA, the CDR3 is TGTGCCAGTAGTCTACCCGGGACAGGGTTCAATCGCATGAACACTGAAGCTTTCTTT. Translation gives CASSLPGTGFNRMNTEAFF.

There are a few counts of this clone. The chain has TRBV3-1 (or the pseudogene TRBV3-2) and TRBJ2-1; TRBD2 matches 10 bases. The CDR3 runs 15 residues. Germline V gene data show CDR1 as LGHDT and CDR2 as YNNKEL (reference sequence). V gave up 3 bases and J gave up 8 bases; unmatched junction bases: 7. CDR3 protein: CASSQSPSGGHEQFF. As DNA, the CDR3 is TGTGCCAGCAGCCAGTCTCCTAGCGGGGGCCATGAGCAGTTCTTC.

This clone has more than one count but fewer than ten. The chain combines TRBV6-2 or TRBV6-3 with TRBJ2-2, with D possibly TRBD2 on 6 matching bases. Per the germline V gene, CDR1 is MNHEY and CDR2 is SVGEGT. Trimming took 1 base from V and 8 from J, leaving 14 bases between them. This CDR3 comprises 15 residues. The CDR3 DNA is TGTGCCAGCAGTTACTACACAGACCGGGGGGGGGAGCTGTTTTTT. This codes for CASSYYTDRGGELFF.

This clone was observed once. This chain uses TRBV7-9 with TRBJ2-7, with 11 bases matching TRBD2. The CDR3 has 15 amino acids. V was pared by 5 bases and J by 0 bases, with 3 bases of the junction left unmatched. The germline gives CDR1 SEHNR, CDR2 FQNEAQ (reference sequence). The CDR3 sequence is CASSTGLAASYEQYF. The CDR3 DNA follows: TGTGCCAGCAGCACGGGACTAGCGGCCTCCTACGAGCAGTACTTC.

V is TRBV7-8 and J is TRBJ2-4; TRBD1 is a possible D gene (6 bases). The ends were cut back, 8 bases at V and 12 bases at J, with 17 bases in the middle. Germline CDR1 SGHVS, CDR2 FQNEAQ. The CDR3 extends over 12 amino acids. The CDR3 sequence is CASSREGGPQYF. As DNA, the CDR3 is TGTGCCAGCTCCCGAGAAGGGGGACCTCAGTACTTC.

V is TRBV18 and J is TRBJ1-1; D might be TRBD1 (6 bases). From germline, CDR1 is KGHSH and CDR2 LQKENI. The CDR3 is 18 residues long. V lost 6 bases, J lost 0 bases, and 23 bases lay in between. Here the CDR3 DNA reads TGTGCCAGCTCTTCCACTAGGGGGGGGCTTTCATTGAACACTGAAGCTTTCTTT. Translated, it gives CASSSTRGGLSLNTEAFF.

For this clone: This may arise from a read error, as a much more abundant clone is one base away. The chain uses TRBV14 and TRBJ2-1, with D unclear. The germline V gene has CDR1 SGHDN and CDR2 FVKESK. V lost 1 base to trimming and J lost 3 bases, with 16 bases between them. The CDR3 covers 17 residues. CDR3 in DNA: TGTGCCAGCAGCCAAGTCTCCAGGATCCTCTTCTACAATGAGCAGTTCTTC. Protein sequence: CASSQVSRILFYNEQFF. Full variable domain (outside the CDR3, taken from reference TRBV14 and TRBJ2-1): EAGVTQFPSHSVIEKGQTVTLRCDPISGHDNLYWYRRVMGKEIKFLLHFVKESKQDESGMPNNRFLAERTGGTYSTLKVQPAELEDSGVYFCASSQVSRILFYNEQFFGPGTRLTVL.

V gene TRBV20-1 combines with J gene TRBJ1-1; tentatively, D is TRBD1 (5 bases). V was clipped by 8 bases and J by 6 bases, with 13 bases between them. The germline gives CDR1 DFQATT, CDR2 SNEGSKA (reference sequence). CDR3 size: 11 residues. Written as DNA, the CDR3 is TGCAGTCCCCACCGGGGGGCTGAAGCTTTCTTT. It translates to CSPHRGAEAFF.

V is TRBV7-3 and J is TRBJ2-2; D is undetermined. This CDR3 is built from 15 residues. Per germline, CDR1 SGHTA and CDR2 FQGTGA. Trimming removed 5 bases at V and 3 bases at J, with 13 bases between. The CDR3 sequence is CASSPSSGYTGELFF. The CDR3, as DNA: TGTGCCAGCAGCCCAAGTTCGGGTTACACCGGGGAGCTGTTTTTT.

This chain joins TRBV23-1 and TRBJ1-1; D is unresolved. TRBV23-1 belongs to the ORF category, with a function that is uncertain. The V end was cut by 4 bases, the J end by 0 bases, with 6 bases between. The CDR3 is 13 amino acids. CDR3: CASSRYLNTEAFF. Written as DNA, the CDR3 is TGCGCCAGCAGTCGTTATCTGAACACTGAAGCTTTCTTT.

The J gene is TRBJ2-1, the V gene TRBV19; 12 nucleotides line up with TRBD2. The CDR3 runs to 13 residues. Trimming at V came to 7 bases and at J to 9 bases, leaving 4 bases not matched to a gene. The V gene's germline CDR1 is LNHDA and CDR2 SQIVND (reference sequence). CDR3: CASTPSGRGEQFF. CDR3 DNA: TGTGCCAGTACCCCTAGCGGGAGGGGTGAGCAGTTCTTC.

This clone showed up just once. The DNA of the CDR3 is TGTGCCAGCAGCGTAGAGAGGGGGTCGGGGGAGCAGTTCTTC. Translation: CASSVERGSGEQFF. The chain uses TRBV9 and TRBJ2-1; perhaps TRBD1 as D (6 bases). The germline V gene encodes CDR1 SGDLS and CDR2 YYNGEE. Trimming stripped 0 bases from V and 10 bases from J, with 14 bases between. The CDR3 runs 14 residues.